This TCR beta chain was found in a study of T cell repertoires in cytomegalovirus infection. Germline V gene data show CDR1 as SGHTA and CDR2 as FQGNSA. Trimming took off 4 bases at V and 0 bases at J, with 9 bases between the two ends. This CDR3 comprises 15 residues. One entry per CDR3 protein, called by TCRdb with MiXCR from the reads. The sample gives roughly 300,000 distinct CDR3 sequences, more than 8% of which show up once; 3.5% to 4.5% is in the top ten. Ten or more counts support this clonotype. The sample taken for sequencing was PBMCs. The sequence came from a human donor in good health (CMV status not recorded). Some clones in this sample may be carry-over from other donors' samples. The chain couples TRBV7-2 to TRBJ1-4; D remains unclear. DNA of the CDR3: TGTGCCAGCAGCTCCCAACTGGCAACTAATGAAAAACTGTTTTTT. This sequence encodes CASSSQLATNEKLFF.